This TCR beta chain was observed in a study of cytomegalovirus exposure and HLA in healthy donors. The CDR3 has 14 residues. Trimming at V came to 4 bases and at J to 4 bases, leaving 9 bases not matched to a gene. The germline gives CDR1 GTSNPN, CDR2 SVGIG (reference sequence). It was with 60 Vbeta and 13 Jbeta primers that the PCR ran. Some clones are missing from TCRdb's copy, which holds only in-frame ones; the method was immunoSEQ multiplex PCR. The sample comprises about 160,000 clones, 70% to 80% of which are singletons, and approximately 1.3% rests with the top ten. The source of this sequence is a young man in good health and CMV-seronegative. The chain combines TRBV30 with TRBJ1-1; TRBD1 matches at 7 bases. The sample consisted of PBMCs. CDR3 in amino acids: CAWIETGFGTEAFF. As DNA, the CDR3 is TGTGCCTGGATAGAGACAGGGTTCGGCACTGAAGCTTTCTTT. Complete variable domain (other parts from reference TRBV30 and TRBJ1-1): SQTIHQWPATLVQPVGSPLSLECTVEGTSNPNLYWYRQAAGRGLQLLFYSVGIGQISSEVPQNLSASRPQDRQFILSSKKLLLSDSGFYLCAWIETGFGTEAFFGQGTRLTVV.